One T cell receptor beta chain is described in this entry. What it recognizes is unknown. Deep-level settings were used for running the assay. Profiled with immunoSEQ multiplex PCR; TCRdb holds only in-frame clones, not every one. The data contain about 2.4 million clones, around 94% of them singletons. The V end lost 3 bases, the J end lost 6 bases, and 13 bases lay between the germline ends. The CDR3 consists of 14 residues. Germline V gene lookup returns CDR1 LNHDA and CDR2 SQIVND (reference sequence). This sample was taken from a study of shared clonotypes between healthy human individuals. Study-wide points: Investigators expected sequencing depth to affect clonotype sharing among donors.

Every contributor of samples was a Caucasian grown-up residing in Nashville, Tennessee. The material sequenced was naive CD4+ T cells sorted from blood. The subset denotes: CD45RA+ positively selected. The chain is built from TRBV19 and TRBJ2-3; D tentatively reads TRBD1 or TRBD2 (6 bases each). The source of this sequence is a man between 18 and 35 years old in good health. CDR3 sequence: CASSIGGLADTQYF. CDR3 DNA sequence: TGTGCCAGTAGTATTGGGGGGCTGGCCGATACGCAGTATTTT.